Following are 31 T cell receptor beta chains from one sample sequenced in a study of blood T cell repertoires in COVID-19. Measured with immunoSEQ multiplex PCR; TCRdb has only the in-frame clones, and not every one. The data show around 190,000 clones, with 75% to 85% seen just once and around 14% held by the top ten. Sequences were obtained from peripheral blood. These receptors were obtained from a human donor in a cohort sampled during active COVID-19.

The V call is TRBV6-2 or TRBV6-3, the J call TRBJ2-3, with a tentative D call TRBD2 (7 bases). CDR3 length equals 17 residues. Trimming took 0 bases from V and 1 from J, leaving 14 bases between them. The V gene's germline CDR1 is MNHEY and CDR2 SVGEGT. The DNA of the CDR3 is TGTGCCAGCAGTTACTCTCTAGCGGAGGGGGGCACAGATACGCAGTATTTT. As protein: CASSYSLAEGGTDTQYF.

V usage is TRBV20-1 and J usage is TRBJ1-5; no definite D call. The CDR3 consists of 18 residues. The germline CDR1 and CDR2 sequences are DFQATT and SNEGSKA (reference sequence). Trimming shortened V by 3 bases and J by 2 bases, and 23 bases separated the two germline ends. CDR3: CSASWAELSGSRNQPQHF. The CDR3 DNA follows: TGCAGTGCTAGTTGGGCCGAGTTGAGCGGCAGCCGCAATCAGCCCCAGCATTTT.

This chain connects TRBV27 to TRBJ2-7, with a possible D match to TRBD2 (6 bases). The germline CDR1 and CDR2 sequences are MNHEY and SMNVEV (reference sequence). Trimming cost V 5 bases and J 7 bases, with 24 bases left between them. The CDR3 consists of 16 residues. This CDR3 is CASSPKRRGPSLEQYF. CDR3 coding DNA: TGTGCCAGCAGTCCAAAGCGGCGGGGTCCTTCTCTGGAGCAGTACTTC.

The CDR3: CAISGGTSTDTQYF. DNA of the CDR3: TGTGCCATCAGTGGGGGCACGAGCACAGATACGCAGTATTTT. The rearrangement links TRBV10-3 to TRBJ2-3; a possible D gene is TRBD1 (5 bases). The CDR3 consists of 14 residues. Per the germline V gene, CDR1 is ENHRY and CDR2 is SYGVKD. Trimming removed 4 bases at V and 0 bases at J, with 8 bases between.

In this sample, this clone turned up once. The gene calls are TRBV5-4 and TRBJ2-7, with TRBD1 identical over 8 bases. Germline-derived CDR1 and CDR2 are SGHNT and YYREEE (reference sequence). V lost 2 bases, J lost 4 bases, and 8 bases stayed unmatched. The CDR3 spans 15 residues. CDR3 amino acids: CASSFYFGTGYEQYF. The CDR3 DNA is TGTGCCAGCAGCTTCTATTTTGGGACAGGTTACGAGCAGTACTTC.

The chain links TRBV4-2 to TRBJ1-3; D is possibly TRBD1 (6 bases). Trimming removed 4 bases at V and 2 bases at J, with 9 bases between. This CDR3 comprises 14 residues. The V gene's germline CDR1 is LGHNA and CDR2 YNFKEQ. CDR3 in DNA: TGTGCCAGCAGCCTCGGGACACCTGGAAACACCATATATTTT. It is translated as CASSLGTPGNTIYF.

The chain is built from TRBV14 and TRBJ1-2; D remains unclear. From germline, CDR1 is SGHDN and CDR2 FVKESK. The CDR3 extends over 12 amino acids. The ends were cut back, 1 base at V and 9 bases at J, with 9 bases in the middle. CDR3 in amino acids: CASSQAPGSYTF. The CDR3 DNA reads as TGTGCCAGCAGCCAAGCCCCCGGTAGCTACACCTTC.

The CDR3 DNA reads TGTGCCAGCAGCCAAGCAGAACTAGCGGCAGATACGCAGTATTTT. Translated, it gives CASSQAELAADTQYF. The chain has TRBV3-1 (or the pseudogene TRBV3-2) and TRBJ2-3, with TRBD2 matching 8 bases. J was trimmed by 4 bases and V by 1 base; bases with no gene match: 4. Germline V gene lookup returns CDR1 LGHDT and CDR2 YNNKEL (reference sequence). The CDR3 extends over 15 amino acids.

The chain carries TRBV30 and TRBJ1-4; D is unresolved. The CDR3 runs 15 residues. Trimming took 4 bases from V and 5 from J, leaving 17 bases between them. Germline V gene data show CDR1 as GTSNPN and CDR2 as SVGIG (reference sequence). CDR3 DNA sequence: TGTGCCTGGACCGAACCGGGAAGGAGGAATGAAAAACTGTTTTTT. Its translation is CAWTEPGRRNEKLFF.

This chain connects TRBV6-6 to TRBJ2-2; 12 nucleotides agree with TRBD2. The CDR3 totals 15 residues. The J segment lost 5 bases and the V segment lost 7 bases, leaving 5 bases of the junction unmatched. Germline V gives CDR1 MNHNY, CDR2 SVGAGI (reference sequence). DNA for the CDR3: TGTGCCAGCATCTTGACTAGCGGGAGAACCGGGGAGCTGTTTTTT. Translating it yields CASILTSGRTGELFF.

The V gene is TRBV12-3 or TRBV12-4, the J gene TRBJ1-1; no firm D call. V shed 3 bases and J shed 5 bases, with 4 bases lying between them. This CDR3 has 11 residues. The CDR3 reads CASSFGTEAFF. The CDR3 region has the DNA TGTGCCAGCAGTTTCGGGACTGAAGCTTTCTTT.

The CDR3 reads CASSEGLQALRETQYF. DNA of the CDR3: TGTGCCAGCAGTGAAGGGTTACAGGCGCTCCGAGAGACCCAGTACTTC. This chain uses TRBV25-1 with TRBJ2-5; D may be TRBD1 (5 bases). The CDR3 covers 16 residues. Per germline, CDR1 MGHDK and CDR2 SYGVNS. V shed 2 bases and J shed 4 bases, with 17 bases lying between them.

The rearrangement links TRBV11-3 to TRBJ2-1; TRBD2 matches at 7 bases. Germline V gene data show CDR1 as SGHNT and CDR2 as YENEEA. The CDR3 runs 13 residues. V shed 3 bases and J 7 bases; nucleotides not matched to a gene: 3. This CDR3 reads CASSLGGVNEQFF. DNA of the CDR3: TGTGCCAGCAGCTTGGGGGGGGTAAATGAGCAGTTCTTC.

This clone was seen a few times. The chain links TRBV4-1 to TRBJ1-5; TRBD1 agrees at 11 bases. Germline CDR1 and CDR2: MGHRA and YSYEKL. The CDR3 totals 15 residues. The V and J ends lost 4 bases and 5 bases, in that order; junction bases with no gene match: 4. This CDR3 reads CASSRGQGAHQPQHF. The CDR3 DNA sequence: TGCGCCAGCAGCCGAGGACAGGGGGCCCATCAGCCCCAGCATTTT.

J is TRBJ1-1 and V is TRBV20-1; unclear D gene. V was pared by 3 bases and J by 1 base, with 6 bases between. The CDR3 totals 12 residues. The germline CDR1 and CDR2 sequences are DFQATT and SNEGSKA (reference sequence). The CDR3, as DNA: TGCAGTGCTAGTTCCCGGAACACTGAAGCTTTCTTT. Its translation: CSASSRNTEAFF.

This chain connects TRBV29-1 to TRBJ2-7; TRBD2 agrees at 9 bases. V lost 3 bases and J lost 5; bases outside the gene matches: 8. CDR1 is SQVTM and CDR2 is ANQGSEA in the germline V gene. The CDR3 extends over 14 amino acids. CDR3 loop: CSVDGLAGYNEQYF. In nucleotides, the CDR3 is TGCAGCGTTGATGGGCTAGCGGGATATAACGAGCAGTACTTC.

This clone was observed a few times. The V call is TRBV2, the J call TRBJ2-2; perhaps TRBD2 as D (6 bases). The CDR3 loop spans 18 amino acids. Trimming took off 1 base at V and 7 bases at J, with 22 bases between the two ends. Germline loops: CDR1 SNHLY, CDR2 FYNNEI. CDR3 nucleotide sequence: TGTGCCAGCAGTGAAGAGGACTCCGCGGGACTTGAGAGCGGGGAGCTGTTTTTT. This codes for CASSEEDSAGLESGELFF.

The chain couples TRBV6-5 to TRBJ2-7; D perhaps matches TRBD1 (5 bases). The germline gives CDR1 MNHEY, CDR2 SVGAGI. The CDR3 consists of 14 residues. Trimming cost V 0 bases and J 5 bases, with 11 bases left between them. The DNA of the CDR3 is TGTGCCAGCAGTTACTCGCCAGGGCTTGACGAGCAGTACTTC. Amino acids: CASSYSPGLDEQYF.

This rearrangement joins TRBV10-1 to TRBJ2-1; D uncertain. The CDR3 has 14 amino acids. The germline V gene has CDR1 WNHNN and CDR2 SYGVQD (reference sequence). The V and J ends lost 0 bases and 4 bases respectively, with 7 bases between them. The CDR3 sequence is CASSESTRYNEQFF. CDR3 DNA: TGCGCCAGCAGTGAGTCGACGCGGTACAATGAGCAGTTCTTC.

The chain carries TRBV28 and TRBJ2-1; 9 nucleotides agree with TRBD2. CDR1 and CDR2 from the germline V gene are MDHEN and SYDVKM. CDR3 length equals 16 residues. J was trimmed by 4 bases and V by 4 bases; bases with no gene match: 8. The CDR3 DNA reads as TGTGCCAGCAGTTCACTAGCGGGCGCATCATACAATGAGCAGTTCTTC. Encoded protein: CASSSLAGASYNEQFF.

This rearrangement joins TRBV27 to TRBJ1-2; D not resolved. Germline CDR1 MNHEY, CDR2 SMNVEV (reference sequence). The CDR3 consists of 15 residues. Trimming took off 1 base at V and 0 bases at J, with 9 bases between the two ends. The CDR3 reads CASSLWAGANYGYTF. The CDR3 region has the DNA TGTGCCAGCAGTTTATGGGCGGGAGCTAACTATGGCTACACCTTC.

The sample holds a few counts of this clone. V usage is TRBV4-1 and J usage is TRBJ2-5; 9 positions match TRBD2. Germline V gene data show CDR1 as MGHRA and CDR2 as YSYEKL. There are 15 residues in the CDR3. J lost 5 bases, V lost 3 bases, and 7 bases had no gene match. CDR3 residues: CASSHSGRGRETQYF. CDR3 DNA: TGCGCCAGCAGCCATAGCGGGAGAGGCAGGGAGACCCAGTACTTC.

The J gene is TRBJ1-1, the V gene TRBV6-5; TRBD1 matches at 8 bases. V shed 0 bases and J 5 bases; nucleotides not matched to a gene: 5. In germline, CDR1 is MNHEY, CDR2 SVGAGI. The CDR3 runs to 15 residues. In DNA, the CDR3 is TGTGCCAGCAGTTACTCCTACAGGGGGAAGACTGAAGCTTTCTTT. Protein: CASSYSYRGKTEAFF.

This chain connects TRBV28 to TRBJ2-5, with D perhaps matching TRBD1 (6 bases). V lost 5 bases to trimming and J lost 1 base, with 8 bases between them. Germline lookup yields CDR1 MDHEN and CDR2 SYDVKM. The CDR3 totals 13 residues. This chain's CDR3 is CASSRTAQETQYF. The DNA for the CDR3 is TGTGCCAGCAGTCGGACAGCCCAAGAGACCCAGTACTTC.

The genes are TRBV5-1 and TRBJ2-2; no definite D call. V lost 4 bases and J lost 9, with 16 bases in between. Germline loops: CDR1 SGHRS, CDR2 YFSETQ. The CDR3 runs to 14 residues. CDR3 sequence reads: CASSPGSIERELFF. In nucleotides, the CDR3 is TGCGCCAGCAGCCCGGGTTCAATTGAAAGGGAGCTGTTTTTT.

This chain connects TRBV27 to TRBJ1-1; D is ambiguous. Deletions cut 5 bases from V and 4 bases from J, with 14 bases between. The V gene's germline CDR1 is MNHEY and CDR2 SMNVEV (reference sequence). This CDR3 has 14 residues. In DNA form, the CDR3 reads TGTGCCAGCAGTCCTCAATTAGATACCACTGAAGCTTTCTTT. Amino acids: CASSPQLDTTEAFF.

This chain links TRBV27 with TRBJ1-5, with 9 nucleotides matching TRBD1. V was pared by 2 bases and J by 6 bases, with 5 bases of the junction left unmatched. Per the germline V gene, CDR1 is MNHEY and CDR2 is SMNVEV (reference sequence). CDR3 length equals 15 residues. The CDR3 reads CASSLRGQGRQPQHF. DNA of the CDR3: TGTGCCAGCAGTTTAAGGGGACAGGGTCGTCAGCCCCAGCATTTT.

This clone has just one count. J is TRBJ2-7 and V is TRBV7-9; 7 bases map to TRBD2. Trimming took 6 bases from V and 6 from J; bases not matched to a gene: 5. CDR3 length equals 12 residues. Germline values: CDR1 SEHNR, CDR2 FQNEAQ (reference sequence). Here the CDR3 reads CASSLAVGEQYF. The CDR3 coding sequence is TGTGCCAGCAGTCTAGCGGTTGGCGAGCAGTACTTC.

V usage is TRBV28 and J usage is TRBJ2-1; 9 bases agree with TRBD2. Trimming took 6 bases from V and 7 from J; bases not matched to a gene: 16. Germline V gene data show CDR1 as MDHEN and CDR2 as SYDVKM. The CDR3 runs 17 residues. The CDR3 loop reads CASSLRRLAGSQNEQFF. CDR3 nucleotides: TGTGCCAGCAGCCTTAGGAGGCTAGCGGGAAGCCAGAATGAGCAGTTCTTC.

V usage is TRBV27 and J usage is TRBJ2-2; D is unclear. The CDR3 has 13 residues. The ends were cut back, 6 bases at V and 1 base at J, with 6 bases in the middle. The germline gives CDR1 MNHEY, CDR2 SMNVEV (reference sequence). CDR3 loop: CASRSQNTGELFF. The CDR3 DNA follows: TGTGCCAGCAGATCCCAGAACACCGGGGAGCTGTTTTTT.

CDR3 DNA sequence: TGTGCCTGGAGTGTAAGTCGGAGCACTGAAGCTTTCTTT. It translates to CAWSVSRSTEAFF. The gene calls are TRBV30 and TRBJ1-1, with D hard to call. Looked up from germline, CDR1 is GTSNPN and CDR2 is SVGIG (reference sequence). The CDR3 runs to 13 residues. V shed 0 bases and J shed 4 bases, with 9 bases lying between them.